Shown below are 25 T cell receptor beta chains from a single sample sequenced in a study of radiation and T cells in renal cell carcinoma. Produced via immunoSEQ multiplex PCR; TCRdb's table is partial and in-frame only. The profile shows under 25,000 clones, about 60% of them singletons. Stated treatment: 15 Gy SBRT to primary tumor, nephrectomy 4 weeks later. Source: tumor tissue, taken from a patient whose treatment included radiotherapy and nephrectomy. The receptors here all came from an older woman with renal cell carcinoma.

The genes are TRBV5-1 and TRBJ2-6; perhaps TRBD1 as D (6 bases). CDR3 size: 15 residues. CDR1 is SGHRS, CDR2 YFSETQ, per germline. The V end lost 5 bases, the J end lost 4 bases, and 13 bases lay between the germline ends. The chain's CDR3 is CASSSRGSGANVLTF. The CDR3 DNA is TGCGCCAGCAGTTCGAGGGGGTCAGGGGCCAACGTCCTGACTTTC.

The chain uses TRBV5-1 and TRBJ1-1; D is undetermined. V lost 4 bases to trimming and J lost 1 base, with 14 bases between them. Germline CDR1 reads SGHRS; CDR2 reads YFSETQ. This CDR3 has 15 residues. The CDR3 is CASSLLAGQNTEAFF. The CDR3 DNA follows: TGCGCCAGCAGCCTTTTAGCGGGTCAGAACACTGAAGCTTTCTTT. Supplemented by reference TRBV5-1 and TRBJ1-1, the full variable domain reads KAGVTQTPRYLIKTRGQQVTLSCSPISGHRSVSWYQQTPGQGLQFLFEYFSETQRNKGNFPGRFSGRQFSNSRSEMNVSTLELGDSALYLCASSLLAGQNTEAFFGQGTRLTVV.

This clone was observed a handful of times. V and J are TRBV25-1 and TRBJ2-2; no clear D gene. Germline V gene sequence: CDR1 MGHDK, CDR2 SYGVNS. CDR3 length equals 12 residues. V lost 9 bases and J 1 base, leaving 6 bases between the germline ends. In nucleotides, the CDR3 is TGTGCCAGTACTGAGAACACCGGGGAGCTGTTTTTT. It yields the protein CASTENTGELFF.

There are a few counts of this clone. This chain joins TRBV19 and TRBJ2-2; 11 bases match TRBD1. Germline V gene lookup returns CDR1 LNHDA and CDR2 SQIVND (reference sequence). V dropped 6 bases and J dropped 4; count of bases not matched to a gene: 7. The CDR3 has 16 residues. CDR3 sequence: CASSLSGTGGTGELFF. The DNA for the CDR3 is TGTGCCAGTAGCCTATCGGGGACAGGGGGCACCGGGGAGCTGTTTTTT.

The V and J genes are TRBV2 and TRBJ2-5; 7 bases line up with TRBD1. This CDR3 spans 15 amino acids. J gave up 5 bases and V 4 bases, and 10 bases lay outside the gene matches. The germline CDR1 and CDR2 sequences are SNHLY and FYNNEI. The CDR3 nucleotides are TGTGCCAGCAGTGCTAGGGGGCTGCGTGGGGAGACCCAGTACTTC. It translates to CASSARGLRGETQYF.

The chain has TRBV10-2 and TRBJ2-7; 9 positions agree with TRBD1. CDR3 size: 12 residues. Trimming at V came to 6 bases and at J to 7 bases, leaving 4 bases not matched to a gene. Germline CDR1 WSHSY, CDR2 SAAADI. The CDR3 region has the DNA TGCGCCAGCAGGGGGGACAGGGTGGAGCAGTACTTC. It is translated as CASRGDRVEQYF.

This sequence joins TRBV30 and TRBJ2-7, with 7 positions matching TRBD1. V trimming: 7 bases; J trimming: 2 bases; junction bases outside the gene matches: 5. CDR3 length: 12 residues. The V gene's germline CDR1 is GTSNPN and CDR2 SVGIG (reference sequence). The CDR3 DNA reads as TGTGCCTTCCGGGACAGCACCTACGAGCAGTACTTC. This codes for CAFRDSTYEQYF.

The rearrangement joins TRBV19 to TRBJ2-3; the D is unclear. The CDR3 runs to 12 residues. CDR1 LNHDA and CDR2 SQIVND come from the germline V gene (reference sequence). Deletions cut 3 bases from V and 4 bases from J, with 5 bases between. The CDR3 sequence is CASSIWADTQYF. DNA of the CDR3: TGTGCCAGTAGTATTTGGGCAGATACGCAGTATTTT.

In its sample, this clone ranks as medium-sized. The V and J genes are TRBV19 and TRBJ1-2; D is unresolved. The CDR3 length is 13 residues. Germline loops: CDR1 LNHDA, CDR2 SQIVND (reference sequence). Deletions cut 7 bases from V and 8 bases from J, with 17 bases between. The CDR3 DNA sequence: TGTGCCAGTAAGGAGACGCAGTTTCGGGGCTACACCTTC. As protein: CASKETQFRGYTF.

CDR3 DNA: TGTGCCAGTAGTCCGGGGACTCCATATGAGACCCAGTACTTC. This gives the protein CASSPGTPYETQYF. The chain recombines TRBV19 with TRBJ2-5; D may be TRBD2 (6 bases). V shed 5 bases and J shed 5 bases, with 15 bases lying between them. The CDR3 length is 14 residues. The V gene's germline CDR1 is LNHDA and CDR2 SQIVND (reference sequence).

This clone has just a few counts. This chain connects TRBV14 to TRBJ1-2; D is ambiguous. Germline-derived CDR1 and CDR2 are SGHDN and FVKESK. CDR3 length equals 13 residues. The V and J ends lost 1 base and 6 bases respectively, with 9 bases between them. CDR3 nucleotides: TGTGCCAGCAGCCAAGTCAGGACCCATGGCTACACCTTC. Translated: CASSQVRTHGYTF.

The chain joins TRBV5-6 to TRBJ2-7; D is possibly TRBD1 or TRBD2 (5 bases each). This CDR3 has 15 residues. Germline V gives CDR1 SGHDT, CDR2 YYEEEE. V shed 5 bases and J shed 6 bases, with 21 bases lying between them. The CDR3 DNA sequence: TGTGCCAGCAGATTTAACCGGGACCTGATTACCGAGCAGTACTTC. This translates into CASRFNRDLITEQYF.

This clone was recorded only once. The V and J genes are TRBV6-6 and TRBJ2-7, with 8 positions matching TRBD2. The germline V gene has CDR1 MNHNY and CDR2 SVGAGI (reference sequence). V trimming: 8 bases; J trimming: 3 bases; junction bases outside the gene matches: 3. The CDR3 covers 12 residues. In DNA form, the CDR3 reads TGTGCCAGCCGGGGGGGGTTCTACGAGCAGTACTTC. As protein: CASRGGFYEQYF.

V gene TRBV7-3 combines with J gene TRBJ1-1, with TRBD1 matching over 7 bases. The CDR3 consists of 13 residues. CDR1 SGHTA and CDR2 FQGTGA come from the germline V gene. J was trimmed by 3 bases and V by 5 bases; bases with no gene match: 3. The CDR3 sequence is CASSATGDTEAFF. CDR3 sequence (DNA): TGTGCCAGCAGCGCCACAGGGGACACTGAAGCTTTCTTT.

The chain uses TRBV5-8 and TRBJ1-5; no reliable D call. Germline V gene lookup returns CDR1 SGHTS and CDR2 YDEGEE. Trimming removed 1 base from V and 7 bases from J, with 6 bases in between. The CDR3 loop spans 12 amino acids. The CDR3 is CASSLPKQPQHF. The CDR3 DNA reads as TGTGCCAGCAGCTTGCCCAAACAGCCCCAGCATTTT.

A word on this clone: Different DNA sequences within this sample yield the same CDR3. Written as DNA, the CDR3 is TGTGCCAGTAGTAACGCAGGCTATAATTCACCCCTCCACTTT. Translated, it gives CASSNAGYNSPLHF. V usage is TRBV19 and J usage is TRBJ1-6; D not resolved. Germline CDR1 and CDR2: LNHDA and SQIVND (reference sequence). The CDR3 has 14 amino acids. With 4 bases removed from V and 3 bases from J, the gap between germline ends came to 7 bases.

This sequence joins TRBV5-4 and TRBJ2-3; D ambiguous. CDR1 and CDR2 from the germline V gene are SGHNT and YYREEE (reference sequence). Trimming shortened V by 5 bases and J by 2 bases, and 9 bases separated the two germline ends. CDR3 size: 13 residues. As DNA, the CDR3 is TGTGCCAGCAGGCGGATCTCCACAGATACGCAGTATTTT. Encoded protein: CASRRISTDTQYF.

The genes are TRBV6-6 and TRBJ2-2, with 9 positions matching TRBD2. Germline V gene data show CDR1 as MNHNY and CDR2 as SVGAGI (reference sequence). Trimming at V came to 5 bases and at J to 3 bases, leaving 7 bases not matched to a gene. The CDR3 length is 16 residues. CDR3 sequence reads: CASSGTGTSYTGELFF. CDR3 bases: TGTGCCAGCAGTGGAACCGGGACTAGCTACACCGGGGAGCTGTTTTTT.

V and J are TRBV5-6 and TRBJ2-3; D not resolved. The CDR3 is 16 amino acids. Germline assignment: CDR1 SGHDT and CDR2 YYEEEE. With 0 bases removed from V and 0 bases from J, the gap between germline ends came to 11 bases. The DNA for the CDR3 is TGTGCCAGCAGCTTGGCCACCCCCTATAGCACAGATACGCAGTATTTT. It specifies CASSLATPYSTDTQYF.

This clone appeared a few times. CDR3 amino acids: CAWSEGKGLFF. Written as DNA, the CDR3 is TGTGCCTGGAGTGAGGGGAAAGGACTGTTTTTT. J is TRBJ1-4 and V is TRBV30; a possible D gene is TRBD1 (5 bases). Germline loops: CDR1 GTSNPN, CDR2 SVGIG (reference sequence). Trimming removed 1 base at V and 13 bases at J, with 10 bases between. The CDR3 runs to 11 residues.

This rearrangement joins TRBV19 to TRBJ1-2; D not certain. The V and J ends lost 5 bases and 7 bases respectively, with 8 bases between them. This CDR3 contains 11 residues. Germline V gene lookup returns CDR1 LNHDA and CDR2 SQIVND (reference sequence). The CDR3 sequence is CASSGNSGYTF. The CDR3 bases are TGTGCCAGTAGTGGAAACAGTGGCTACACCTTC.

V is TRBV5-1 and J is TRBJ1-2; D is ambiguous. This CDR3 comprises 16 residues. Trimming took 4 bases from V and 5 from J, leaving 21 bases between them. CDR1 and CDR2 (germline): SGHRS, YFSETQ. CDR3 DNA: TGCGCCAGCAGCCCCGAATCGAGGGAACTTAGGTATGGCTACACCTTC. This encodes CASSPESRELRYGYTF.

Comment on this clone: The same CDR3 also results from other DNA sequences found in this sample. The chain carries TRBV5-1 and TRBJ2-3; TRBD2 matches 9 bases. V lost 5 bases, J lost 0 bases, and 4 bases stayed unmatched. CDR1 is SGHRS, CDR2 YFSETQ, per germline. The CDR3 loop spans 15 amino acids. The CDR3 nucleotides read TGCGCCAGCAGGCTAGCGGGACCTAGCACAGATACGCAGTATTTT. Translating it yields CASRLAGPSTDTQYF.

The chain employs TRBV27 and TRBJ2-2, with 8 bases that match TRBD1. Germline lookup yields CDR1 MNHEY and CDR2 SMNVEV (reference sequence). The CDR3 is 13 amino acids. Unmatched junction bases numbered 2, after V lost 5 bases and J lost 6 bases. CDR3 sequence reads: CASSKQGAGELFF. As DNA, the CDR3 is TGTGCCAGCAGTAAACAGGGGGCCGGGGAGCTGTTTTTT.

The chain has TRBV7-9 and TRBJ2-5; 7 nucleotides line up with TRBD2. This CDR3 has 13 amino acids. Per germline, CDR1 SEHNR and CDR2 FQNEAQ (reference sequence). CDR3 loop: CAGSGTNQETQYF. CDR3 nucleotide sequence: TGTGCAGGCTCGGGGACTAACCAAGAGACCCAGTACTTC.